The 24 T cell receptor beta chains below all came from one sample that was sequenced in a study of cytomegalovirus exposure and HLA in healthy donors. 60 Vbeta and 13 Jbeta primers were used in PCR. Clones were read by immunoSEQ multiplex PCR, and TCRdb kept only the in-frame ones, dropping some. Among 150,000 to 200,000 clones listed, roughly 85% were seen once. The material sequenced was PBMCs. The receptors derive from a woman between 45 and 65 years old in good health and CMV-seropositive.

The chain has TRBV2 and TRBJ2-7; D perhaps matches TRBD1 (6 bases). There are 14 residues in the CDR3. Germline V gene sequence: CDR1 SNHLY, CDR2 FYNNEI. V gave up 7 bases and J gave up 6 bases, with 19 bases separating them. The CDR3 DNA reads TGTGCCAGCAACCCGCTCGGACAGCAGGGCGAGCAGTACTTC. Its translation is CASNPLGQQGEQYF.

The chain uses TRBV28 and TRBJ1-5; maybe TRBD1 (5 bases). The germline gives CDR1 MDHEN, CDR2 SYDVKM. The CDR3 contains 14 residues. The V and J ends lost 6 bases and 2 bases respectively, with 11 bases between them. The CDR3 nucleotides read TGTGCCAGCAGCGGTGGGGGGGGCAATCAGCCCCAGCATTTT. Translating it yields CASSGGGGNQPQHF.

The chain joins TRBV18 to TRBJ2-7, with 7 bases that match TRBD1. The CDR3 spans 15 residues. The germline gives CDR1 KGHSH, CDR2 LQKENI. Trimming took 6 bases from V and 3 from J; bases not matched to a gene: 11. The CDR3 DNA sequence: TGTGCCAGCTCGCCCGGGACAGTCGTCCACTACGAGCAGTACTTC. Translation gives CASSPGTVVHYEQYF. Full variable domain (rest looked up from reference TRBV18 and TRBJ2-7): NAGVMQNPRHLVRRRGQEARLRCSPMKGHSHVYWYRQLPEEGLKFMVYLQKENIIDESGMPKERFSAEFPKEGPSILRIQQVVRGDSAAYFCASSPGTVVHYEQYFGPGTRLTVT.

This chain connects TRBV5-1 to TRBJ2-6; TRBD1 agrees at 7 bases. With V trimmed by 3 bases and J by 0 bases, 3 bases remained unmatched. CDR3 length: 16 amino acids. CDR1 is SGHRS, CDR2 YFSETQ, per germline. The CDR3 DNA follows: TGCGCCAGCAGCTCGGGACAGAGCTCTGGGGCCAACGTCCTGACTTTC. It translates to CASSSGQSSGANVLTF.

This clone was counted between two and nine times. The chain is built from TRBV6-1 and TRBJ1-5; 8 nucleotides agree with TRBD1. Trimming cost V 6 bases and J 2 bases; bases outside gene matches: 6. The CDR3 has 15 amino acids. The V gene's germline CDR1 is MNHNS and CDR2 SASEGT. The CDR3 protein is CASRTDRDRNQPQHF. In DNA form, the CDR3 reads TGTGCCAGCAGAACGGACAGGGACCGCAATCAGCCCCAGCATTTT.

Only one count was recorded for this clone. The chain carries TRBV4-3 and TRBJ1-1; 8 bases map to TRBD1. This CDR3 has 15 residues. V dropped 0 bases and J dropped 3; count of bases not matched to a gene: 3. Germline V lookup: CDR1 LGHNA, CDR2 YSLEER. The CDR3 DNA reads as TGCGCCAGCAGCCAAGATTACAGGGGGGACACTGAAGCTTTCTTT. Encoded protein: CASSQDYRGDTEAFF.

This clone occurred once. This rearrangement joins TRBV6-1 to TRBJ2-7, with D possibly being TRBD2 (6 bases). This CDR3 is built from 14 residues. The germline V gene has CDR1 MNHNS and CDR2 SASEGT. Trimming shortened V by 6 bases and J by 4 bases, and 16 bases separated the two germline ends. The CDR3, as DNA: TGTGCCAGCAGCCCGGGAGTGGCCATGTACGAGCAGTACTTC. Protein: CASSPGVAMYEQYF.

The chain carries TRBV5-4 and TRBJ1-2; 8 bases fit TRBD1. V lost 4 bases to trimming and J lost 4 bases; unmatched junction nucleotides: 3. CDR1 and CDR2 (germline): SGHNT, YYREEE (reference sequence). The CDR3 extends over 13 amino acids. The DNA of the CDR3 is TGTGCCAGCAGCCCGACAGGGGCCTATGGCTACACCTTC. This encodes CASSPTGAYGYTF.

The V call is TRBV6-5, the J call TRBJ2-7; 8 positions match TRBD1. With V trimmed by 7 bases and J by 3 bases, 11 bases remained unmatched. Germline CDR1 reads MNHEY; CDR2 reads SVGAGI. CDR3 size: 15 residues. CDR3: CASTRRPGQGYEQYF. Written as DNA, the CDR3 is TGTGCCAGCACTCGACGGCCCGGACAGGGCTACGAGCAGTACTTC.

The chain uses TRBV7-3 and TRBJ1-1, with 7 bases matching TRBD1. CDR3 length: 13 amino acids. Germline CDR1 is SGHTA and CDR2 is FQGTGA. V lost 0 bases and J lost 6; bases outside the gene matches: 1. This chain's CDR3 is CASSLTTGAEAFF. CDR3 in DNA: TGTGCCAGCAGCTTAACTACAGGGGCTGAAGCTTTCTTT.

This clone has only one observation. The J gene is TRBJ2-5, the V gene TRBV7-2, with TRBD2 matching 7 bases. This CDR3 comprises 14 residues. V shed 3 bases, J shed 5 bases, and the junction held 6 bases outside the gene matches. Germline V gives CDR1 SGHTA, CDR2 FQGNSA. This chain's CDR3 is CASSLGGAPETQYF. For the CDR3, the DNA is TGTGCCAGCAGCTTGGGAGGGGCCCCCGAGACCCAGTACTTC.

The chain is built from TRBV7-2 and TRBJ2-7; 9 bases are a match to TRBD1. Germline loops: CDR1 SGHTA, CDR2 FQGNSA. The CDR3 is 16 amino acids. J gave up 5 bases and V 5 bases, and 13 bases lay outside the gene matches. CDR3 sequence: CASSPFERTGADEQYF. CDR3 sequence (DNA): TGTGCCAGCAGCCCCTTCGAGAGGACAGGGGCCGACGAGCAGTACTTC.

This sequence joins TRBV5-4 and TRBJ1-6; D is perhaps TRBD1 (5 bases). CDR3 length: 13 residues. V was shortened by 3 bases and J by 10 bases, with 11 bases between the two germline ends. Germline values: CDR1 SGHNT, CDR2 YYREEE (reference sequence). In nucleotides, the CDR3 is TGTGCCAGCAGCTCGCCAGGGAACTCACCCCTCCACTTT. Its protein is CASSSPGNSPLHF.

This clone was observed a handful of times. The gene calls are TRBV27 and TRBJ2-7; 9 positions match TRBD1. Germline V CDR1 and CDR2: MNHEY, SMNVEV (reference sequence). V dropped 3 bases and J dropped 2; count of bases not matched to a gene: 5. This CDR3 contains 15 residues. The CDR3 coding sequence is TGTGCCAGCAGTTTGGACAGGGGTGGCCCCTACGAGCAGTACTTC. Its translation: CASSLDRGGPYEQYF.

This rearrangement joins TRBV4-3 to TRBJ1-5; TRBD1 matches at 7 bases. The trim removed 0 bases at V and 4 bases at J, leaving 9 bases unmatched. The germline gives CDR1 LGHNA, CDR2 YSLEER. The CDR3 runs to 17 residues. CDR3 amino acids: CASSQDWIQGLNQPQHF. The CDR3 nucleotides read TGCGCCAGCAGCCAAGATTGGATACAGGGGTTAAATCAGCCCCAGCATTTT.

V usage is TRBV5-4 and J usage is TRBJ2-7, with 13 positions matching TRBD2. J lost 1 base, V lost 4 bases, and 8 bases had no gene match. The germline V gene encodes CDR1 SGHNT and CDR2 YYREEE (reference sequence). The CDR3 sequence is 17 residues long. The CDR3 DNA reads TGTGCCAGCAGCGTAACTAGCGGGAGGGCGGGATCCTACGAGCAGTACTTC. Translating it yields CASSVTSGRAGSYEQYF.

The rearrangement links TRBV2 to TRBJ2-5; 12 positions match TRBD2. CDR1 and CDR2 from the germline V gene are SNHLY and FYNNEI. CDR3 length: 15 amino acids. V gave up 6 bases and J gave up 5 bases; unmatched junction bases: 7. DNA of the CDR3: TGTGCCAGCAGCGCTAGCGGGAGGGTTTCCGAGACCCAGTACTTC. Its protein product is CASSASGRVSETQYF.

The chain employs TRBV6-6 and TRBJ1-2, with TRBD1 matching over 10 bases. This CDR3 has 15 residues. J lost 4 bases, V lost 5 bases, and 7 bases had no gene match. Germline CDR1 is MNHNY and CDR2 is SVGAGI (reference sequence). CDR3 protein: CASSPTGTGVYGYTF. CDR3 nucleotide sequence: TGTGCCAGCAGTCCCACCGGGACAGGGGTCTATGGCTACACCTTC.

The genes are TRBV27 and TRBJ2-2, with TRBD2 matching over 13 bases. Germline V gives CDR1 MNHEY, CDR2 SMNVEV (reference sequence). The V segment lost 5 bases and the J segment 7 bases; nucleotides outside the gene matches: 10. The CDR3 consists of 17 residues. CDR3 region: CASSPTGTSGMGGELFF. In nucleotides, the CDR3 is TGTGCCAGCAGTCCCACCGGGACTAGCGGGATGGGCGGGGAGCTGTTTTTT.

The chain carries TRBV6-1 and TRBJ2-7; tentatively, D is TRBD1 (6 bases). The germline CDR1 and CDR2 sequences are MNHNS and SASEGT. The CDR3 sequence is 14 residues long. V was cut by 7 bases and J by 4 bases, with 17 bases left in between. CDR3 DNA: TGTGCCAGCACCCTCCCGGGACAATCATACGAGCAGTACTTC. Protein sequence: CASTLPGQSYEQYF.

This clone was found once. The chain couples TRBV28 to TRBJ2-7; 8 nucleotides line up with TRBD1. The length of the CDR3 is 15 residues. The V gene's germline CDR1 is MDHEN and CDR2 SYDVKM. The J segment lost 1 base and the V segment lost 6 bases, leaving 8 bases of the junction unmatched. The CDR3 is CASRGGQEGSYEQYF. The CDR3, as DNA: TGTGCCAGCAGGGGGGGACAGGAAGGGTCCTACGAGCAGTACTTC.

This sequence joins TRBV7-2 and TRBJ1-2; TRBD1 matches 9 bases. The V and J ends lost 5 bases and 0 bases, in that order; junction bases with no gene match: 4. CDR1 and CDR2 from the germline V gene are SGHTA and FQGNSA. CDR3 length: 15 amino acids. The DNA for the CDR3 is TGTGCCAGCAGCGCACAGGGGGCGACTAACTATGGCTACACCTTC. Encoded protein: CASSAQGATNYGYTF.

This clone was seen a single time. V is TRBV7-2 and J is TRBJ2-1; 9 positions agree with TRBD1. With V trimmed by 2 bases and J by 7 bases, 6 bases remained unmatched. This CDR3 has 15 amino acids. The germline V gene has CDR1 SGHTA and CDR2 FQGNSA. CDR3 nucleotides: TGTGCCAGCAGCTTAATGGGGACAGGGATTAATGAGCAGTTCTTC. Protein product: CASSLMGTGINEQFF.

CDR3 DNA: TGTGCCAGTAGTATGACAGGGGTTAACACTGAAGCTTTCTTT. This encodes CASSMTGVNTEAFF. The rearrangement links TRBV19 to TRBJ1-1, with 8 bases fitting TRBD1. This CDR3 comprises 14 residues. The V gene's germline CDR1 is LNHDA and CDR2 SQIVND (reference sequence). The junction had 2 bases not matched to a gene; V was cut back by 3 bases and J by 2 bases.